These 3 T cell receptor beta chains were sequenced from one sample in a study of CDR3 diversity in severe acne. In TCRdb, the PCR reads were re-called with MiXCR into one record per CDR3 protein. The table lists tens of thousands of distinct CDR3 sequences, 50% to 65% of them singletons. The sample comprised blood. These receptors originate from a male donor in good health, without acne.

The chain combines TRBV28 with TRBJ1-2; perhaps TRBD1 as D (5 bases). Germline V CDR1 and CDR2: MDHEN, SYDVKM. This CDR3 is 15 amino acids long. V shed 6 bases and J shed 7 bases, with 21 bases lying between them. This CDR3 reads CASSPGGRAFCGYTF. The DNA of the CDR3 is TGTGCCAGCAGCCCCGGTGGCAGGGCCTTTTGTGGCTACACCTTC.

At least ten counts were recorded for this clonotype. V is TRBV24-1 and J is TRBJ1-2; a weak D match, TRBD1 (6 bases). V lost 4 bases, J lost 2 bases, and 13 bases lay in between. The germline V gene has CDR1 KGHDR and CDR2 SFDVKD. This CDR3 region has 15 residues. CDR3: CATSDRTARNYGYTF. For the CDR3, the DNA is TGTGCCACCAGTGACCGGACAGCCAGGAACTATGGCTACACCTTC.

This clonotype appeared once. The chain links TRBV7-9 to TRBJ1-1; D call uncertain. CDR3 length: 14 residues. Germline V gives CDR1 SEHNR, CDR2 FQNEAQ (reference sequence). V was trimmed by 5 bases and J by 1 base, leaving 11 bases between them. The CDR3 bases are TGTGCCAGCAGCCCTTATTACCAGAACACTGAAGCTTTCTTT. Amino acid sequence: CASSPYYQNTEAFF.